This T cell receptor beta chain came from a study of early T cells in non-severe SARS-CoV-2 infection. Study at large: Unsorted whole-blood RNA was sequenced in bulk, leaving chains unpaired.

To note about this clonotype: Its antigen is still unknown.

Whole-study results and caveats: VDJdb matching skewed toward anti-spike CD8 responses, missing private and CD4 specificities.

One entry per CDR3 protein, called by TCRdb with MiXCR from the 5' RACE reads. The data contain under 50,000 distinct CDR3 sequences, roughly 4% of them singletons. CDR3 size: 16 residues. V dropped 6 bases and J dropped 5; count of bases not matched to a gene: 11. From germline, CDR1 is DFQATT and CDR2 SNEGSKA (reference sequence). Sequenced input: whole blood. The TCR originated in an adult who was a healthcare worker with PCR-confirmed SARS-CoV-2 infection or an uninfected control (not recorded which). The chain recombines TRBV20-1 with TRBJ2-1; 12 bases are a match to TRBD2. CDR3 in amino acids: CSAPPSSGGVNNEQFF. CDR3 coding DNA: TGCAGTGCCCCGCCTTCTAGCGGGGGGGTAAACAATGAGCAGTTCTTC.